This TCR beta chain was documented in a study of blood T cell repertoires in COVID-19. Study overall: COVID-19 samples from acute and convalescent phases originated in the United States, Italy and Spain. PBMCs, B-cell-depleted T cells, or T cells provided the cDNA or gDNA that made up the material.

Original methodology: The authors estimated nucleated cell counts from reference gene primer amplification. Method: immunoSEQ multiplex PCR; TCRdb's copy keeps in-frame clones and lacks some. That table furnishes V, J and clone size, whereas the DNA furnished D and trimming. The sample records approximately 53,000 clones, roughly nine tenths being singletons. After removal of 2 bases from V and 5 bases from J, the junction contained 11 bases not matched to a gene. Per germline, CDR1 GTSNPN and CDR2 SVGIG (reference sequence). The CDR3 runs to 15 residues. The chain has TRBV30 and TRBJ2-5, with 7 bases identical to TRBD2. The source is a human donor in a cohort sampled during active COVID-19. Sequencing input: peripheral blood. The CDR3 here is CAWSTGTPGGETQYF. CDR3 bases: TGTGCCTGGAGTACCGGGACTCCCGGGGGGGAGACCCAGTACTTC.